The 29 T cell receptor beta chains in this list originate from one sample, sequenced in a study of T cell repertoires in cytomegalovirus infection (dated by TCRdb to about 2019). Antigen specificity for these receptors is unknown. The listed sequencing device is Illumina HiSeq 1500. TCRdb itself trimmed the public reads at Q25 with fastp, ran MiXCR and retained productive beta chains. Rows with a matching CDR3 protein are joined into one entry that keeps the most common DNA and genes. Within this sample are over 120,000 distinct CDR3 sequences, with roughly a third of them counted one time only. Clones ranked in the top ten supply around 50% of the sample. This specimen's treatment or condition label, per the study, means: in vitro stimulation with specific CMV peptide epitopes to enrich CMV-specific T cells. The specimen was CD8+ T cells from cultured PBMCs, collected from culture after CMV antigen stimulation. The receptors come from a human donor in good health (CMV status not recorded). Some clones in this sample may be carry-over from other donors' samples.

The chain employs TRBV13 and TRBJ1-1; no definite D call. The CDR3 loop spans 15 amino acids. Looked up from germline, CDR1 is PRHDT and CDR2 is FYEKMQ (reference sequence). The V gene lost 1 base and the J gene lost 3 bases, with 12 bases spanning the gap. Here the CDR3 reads CASSLAGFRYTEAFF. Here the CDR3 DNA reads TGTGCCAGCAGCTTAGCGGGGTTTCGGTACACTGAAGCTTTCTTT.

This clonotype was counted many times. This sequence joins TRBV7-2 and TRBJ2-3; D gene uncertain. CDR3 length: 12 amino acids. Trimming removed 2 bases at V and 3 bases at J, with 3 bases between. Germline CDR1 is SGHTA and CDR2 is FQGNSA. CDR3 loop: CASSLRTDTQYF. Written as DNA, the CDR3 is TGTGCCAGCAGCTTAAGGACAGATACGCAGTATTTT.

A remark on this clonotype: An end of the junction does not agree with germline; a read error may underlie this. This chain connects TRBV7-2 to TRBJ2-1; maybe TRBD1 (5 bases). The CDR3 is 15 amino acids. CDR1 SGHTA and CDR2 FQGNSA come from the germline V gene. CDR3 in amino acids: CASSLVSGAYSEQFF. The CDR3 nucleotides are TGTGCCAGCAGCTTAGTGAGTGGGGCCTACAGTGAGCAGTTCTTC.

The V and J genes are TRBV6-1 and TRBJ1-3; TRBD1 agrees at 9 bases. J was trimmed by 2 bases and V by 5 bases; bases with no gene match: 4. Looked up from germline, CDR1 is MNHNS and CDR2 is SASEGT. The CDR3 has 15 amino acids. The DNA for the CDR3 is TGTGCCAGCAGTTTACAGGGGGCAGCTGGAAACACCATATATTTT. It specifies CASSLQGAAGNTIYF.

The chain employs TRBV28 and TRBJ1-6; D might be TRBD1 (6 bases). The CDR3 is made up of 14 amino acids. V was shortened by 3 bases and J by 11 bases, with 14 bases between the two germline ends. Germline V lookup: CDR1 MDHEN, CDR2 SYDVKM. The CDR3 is CASSFIGGSTPLHF. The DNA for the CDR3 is TGTGCCAGCAGTTTTATAGGGGGATCTACACCCCTCCACTTT.

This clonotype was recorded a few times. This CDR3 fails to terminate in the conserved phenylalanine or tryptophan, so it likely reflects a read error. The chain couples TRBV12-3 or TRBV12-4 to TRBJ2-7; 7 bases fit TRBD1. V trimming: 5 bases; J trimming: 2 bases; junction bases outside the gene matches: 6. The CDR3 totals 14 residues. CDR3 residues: CASSAQGVTYEQYS. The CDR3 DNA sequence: TGTGCCAGCAGTGCTCAGGGGGTTACCTACGAGCAGTACTCC.

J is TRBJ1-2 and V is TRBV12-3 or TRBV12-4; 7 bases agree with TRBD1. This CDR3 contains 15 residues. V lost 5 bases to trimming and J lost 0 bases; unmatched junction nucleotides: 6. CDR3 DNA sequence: TGTGCCAGCAGTCCGTGGACAGGCGCTAACTATGGCTACACCTTC. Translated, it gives CASSPWTGANYGYTF.

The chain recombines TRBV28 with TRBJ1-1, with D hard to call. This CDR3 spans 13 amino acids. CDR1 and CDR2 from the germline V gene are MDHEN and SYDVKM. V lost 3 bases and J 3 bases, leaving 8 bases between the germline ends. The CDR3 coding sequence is TGTGCCAGCAGTTTCCAGGACGACACTGAAGCTTTCTTT. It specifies CASSFQDDTEAFF.

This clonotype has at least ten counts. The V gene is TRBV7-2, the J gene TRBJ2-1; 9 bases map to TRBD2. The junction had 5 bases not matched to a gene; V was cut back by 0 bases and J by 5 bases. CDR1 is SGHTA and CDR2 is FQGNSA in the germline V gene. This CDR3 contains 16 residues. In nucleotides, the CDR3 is TGTGCCAGCAGCTTAGCGCACCAGCGGGGGGACAATGAGCAGTTCTTC. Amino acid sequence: CASSLAHQRGDNEQFF.

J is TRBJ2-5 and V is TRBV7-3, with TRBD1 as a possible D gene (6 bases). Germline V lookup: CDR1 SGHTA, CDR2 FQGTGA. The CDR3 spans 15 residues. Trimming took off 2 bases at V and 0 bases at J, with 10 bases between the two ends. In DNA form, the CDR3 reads TGTGCCAGCAGCTTAGTGACAGGATACCAAGAGACCCAGTACTTC. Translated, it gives CASSLVTGYQETQYF. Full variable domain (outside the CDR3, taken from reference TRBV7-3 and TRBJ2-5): GAGVSQTPSNKVTEKGKYVELRCDPISGHTALYWYRQSLGQGPEFLIYFQGTGAADDSGLPNDRFFAVRPEGSVSTLKIQRTERGDSAVYLCASSLVTGYQETQYFGPGTRLLVL.

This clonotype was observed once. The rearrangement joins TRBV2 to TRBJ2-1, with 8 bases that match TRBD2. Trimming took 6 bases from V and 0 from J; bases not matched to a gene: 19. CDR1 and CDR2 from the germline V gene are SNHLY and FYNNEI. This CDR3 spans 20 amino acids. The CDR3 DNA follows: TGTGCCAGCAGCACCCCCGGGGCCCCGACTAGCGCGAGCTCCTACAATGAGCAGTTCTTC. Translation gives CASSTPGAPTSASSYNEQFF.

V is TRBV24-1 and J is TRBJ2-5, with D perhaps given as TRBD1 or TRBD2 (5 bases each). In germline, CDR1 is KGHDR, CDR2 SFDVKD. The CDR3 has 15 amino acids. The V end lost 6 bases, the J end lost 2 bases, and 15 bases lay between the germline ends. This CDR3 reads CATSFNRDGQETQYF. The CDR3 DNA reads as TGTGCCACCAGTTTTAACCGGGACGGTCAAGAGACCCAGTACTTC.

The CDR3 protein is CASSKTDQPQHF. CDR3 nucleotides: TGTGCCAGCAGCAAAACCGATCAGCCCCAGCATTTT. The V and J genes are TRBV27 and TRBJ1-5; no firm D call. CDR1 is MNHEY and CDR2 is SMNVEV in the germline V gene (reference sequence). V dropped 6 bases and J dropped 5 bases, with 8 bases sitting between them. The CDR3 runs 12 residues.

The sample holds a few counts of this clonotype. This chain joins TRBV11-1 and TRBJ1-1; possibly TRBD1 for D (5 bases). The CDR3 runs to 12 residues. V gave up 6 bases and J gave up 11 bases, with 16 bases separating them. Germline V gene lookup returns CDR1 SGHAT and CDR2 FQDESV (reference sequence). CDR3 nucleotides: TGTGCCAGCAGGGTCGTGAGCGGGACCGCTTTCTTT. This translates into CASRVVSGTAFF.

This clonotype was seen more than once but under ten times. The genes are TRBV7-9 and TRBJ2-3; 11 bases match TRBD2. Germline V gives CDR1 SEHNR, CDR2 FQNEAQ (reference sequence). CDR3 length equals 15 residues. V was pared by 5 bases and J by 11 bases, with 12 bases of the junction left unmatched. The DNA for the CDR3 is TGTGCCAGCAGCAAACTAGCGGGGGCCCTTATAGTGCAGTATTTT. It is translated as CASSKLAGALIVQYF.

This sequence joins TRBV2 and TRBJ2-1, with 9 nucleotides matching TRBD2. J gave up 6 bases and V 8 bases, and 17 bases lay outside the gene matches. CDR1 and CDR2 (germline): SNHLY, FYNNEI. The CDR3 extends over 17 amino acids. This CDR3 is CASAVPGLAFPTNEQFF. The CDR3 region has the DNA TGTGCCAGCGCCGTCCCGGGACTAGCCTTTCCCACCAATGAGCAGTTCTTC. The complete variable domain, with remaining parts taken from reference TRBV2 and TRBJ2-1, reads EPEVTQTPSHQVTQMGQEVILRCVPISNHLYFYWYRQILGQKVEFLVSFYNNEISEKSEIFDDQFSVERPDGSNFTLKIRSTKLEDSAMYFCASAVPGLAFPTNEQFFGPGTRLTVL.

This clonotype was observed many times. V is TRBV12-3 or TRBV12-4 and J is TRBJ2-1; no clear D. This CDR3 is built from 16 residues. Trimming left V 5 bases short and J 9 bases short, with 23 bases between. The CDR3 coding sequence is TGTGCCAGCAGTCGTCGTGACGCCCTGAGACCCAGTGAGCAGTTCTTC. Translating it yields CASSRRDALRPSEQFF.

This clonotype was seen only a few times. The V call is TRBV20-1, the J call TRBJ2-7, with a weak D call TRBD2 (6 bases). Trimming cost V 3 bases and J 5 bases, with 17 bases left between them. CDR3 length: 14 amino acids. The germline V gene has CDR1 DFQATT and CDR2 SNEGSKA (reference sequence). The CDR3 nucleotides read TGCAGTGCTAGTGGGACTGAATCGACTCACGAGCAGTACTTC. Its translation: CSASGTESTHEQYF.

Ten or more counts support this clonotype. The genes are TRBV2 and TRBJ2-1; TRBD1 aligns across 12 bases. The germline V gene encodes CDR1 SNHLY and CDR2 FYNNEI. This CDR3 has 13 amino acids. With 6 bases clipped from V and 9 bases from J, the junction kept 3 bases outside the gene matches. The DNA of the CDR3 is TGTGCCAGCAGCCGGGACAGGGGGCCTGAGCAGTTCTTC. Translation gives CASSRDRGPEQFF.

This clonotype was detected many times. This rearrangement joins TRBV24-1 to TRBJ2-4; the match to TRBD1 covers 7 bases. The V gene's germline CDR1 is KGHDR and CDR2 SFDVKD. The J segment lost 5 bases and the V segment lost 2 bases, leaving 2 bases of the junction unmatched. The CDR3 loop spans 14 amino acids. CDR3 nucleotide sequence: TGTGCCACCAGTGATTGGGACAGCCAAAACATTCAGTACTTC. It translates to CATSDWDSQNIQYF.

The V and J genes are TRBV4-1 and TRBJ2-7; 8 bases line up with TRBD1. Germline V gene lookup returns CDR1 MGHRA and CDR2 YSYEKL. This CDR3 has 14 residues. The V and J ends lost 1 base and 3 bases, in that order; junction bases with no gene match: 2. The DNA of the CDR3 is TGCGCCAGCAGCCAAGTCAGGGGGCTCTACGAGCAGTACTTC. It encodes CASSQVRGLYEQYF.

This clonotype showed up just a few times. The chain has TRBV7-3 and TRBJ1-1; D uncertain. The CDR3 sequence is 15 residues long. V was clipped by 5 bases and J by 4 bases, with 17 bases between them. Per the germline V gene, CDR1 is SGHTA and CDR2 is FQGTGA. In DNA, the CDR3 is TGTGCCAGCAGCCCCATTTCTGACGGTGGCACTGAAGCTTTCTTT. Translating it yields CASSPISDGGTEAFF.

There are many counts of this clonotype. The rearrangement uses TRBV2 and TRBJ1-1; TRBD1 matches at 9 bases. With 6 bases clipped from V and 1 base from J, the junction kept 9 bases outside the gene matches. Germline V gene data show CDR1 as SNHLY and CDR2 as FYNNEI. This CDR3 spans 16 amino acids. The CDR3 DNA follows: TGTGCCAGCAGCTCCCTTAGGGGACAGGGGAACACTGAAGCTTTCTTT. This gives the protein CASSSLRGQGNTEAFF. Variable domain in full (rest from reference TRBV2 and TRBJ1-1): EPEVTQTPSHQVTQMGQEVILRCVPISNHLYFYWYRQILGQKVEFLVSFYNNEISEKSEIFDDQFSVERPDGSNFTLKIRSTKLEDSAMYFCASSSLRGQGNTEAFFGQGTRLTVV.

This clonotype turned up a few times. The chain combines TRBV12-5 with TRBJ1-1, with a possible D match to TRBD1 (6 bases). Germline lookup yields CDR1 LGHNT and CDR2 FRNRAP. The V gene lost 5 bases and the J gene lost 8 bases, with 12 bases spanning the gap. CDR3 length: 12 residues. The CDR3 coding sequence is TGTGCTAGTGGTCTCTCCGGGACAGAAGCTTTCTTT. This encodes CASGLSGTEAFF.

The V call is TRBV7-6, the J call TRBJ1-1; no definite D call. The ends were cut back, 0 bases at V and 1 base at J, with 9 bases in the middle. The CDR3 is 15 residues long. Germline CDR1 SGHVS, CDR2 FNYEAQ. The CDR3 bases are TGTGCCAGCAGCTTAGCGAATACGGGGAACACTGAAGCTTTCTTT. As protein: CASSLANTGNTEAFF.

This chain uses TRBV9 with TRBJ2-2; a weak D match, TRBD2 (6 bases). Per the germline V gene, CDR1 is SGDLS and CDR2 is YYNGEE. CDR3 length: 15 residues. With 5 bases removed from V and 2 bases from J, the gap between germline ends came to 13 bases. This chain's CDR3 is CASRHRDLNTGELFF. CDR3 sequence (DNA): TGTGCCAGCAGACACCGGGACTTAAACACCGGGGAGCTGTTTTTT.

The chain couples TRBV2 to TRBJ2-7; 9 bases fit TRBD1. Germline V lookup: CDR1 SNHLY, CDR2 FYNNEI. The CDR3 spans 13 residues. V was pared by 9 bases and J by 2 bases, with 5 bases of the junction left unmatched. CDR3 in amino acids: CASGGTGPYEQYF. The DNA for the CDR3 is TGTGCCAGTGGGGGGACAGGGCCCTACGAGCAGTACTTC.

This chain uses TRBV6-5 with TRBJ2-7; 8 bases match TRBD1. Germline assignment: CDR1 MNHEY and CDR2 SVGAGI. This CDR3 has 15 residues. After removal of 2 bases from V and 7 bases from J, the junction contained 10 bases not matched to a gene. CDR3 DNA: TGTGCCAGCAGTTACCCGGGACAGGCCGGTCTTGAGCAGTACTTC. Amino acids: CASSYPGQAGLEQYF.

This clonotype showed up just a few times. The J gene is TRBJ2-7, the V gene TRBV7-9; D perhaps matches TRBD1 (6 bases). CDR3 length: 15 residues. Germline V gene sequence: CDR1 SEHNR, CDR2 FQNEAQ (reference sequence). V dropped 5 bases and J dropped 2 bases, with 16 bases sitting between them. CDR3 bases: TGTGCCAGCAGCGCGACAGGTAGGGGGACCTACGAGCAGTACTTC. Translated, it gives CASSATGRGTYEQYF.